This T cell receptor beta chain was found in a study of identical twins. General study findings and limits: Fewer insertions were carried by abundant cord blood beta clonotypes, but none was seen in memory repertoires. Modelling approaches yielded underestimates of out-of-frame TCR alpha sharing between monozygotic twins.

This clonotype came up many times. Its antigen is currently unknown. The germline V and J ends were trimmed by 6 bases and 9 bases, with 12 bases remaining between them. This CDR3 region has 13 residues. The germline V gene has CDR1 SNHLY and CDR2 FYNNEI. Unique molecular identifiers were present on the cDNA, which also gained a universal primer site by template switching. TCRdb recomputed calls from the 5' RACE reads with MiXCR, one row per CDR3 protein. The sample holds 300,000 to 400,000 distinct CDR3 sequences, 7% to 9.5% seen once. Healthy Caucasians made up all donors. Sequenced sample: naive T cells sorted from blood. The sequence was obtained from a woman between 50 and 59 years old in good health. This chain links TRBV2 with TRBJ1-6; D is undetermined. The CDR3 region is CASRDNGGSPLHF. In DNA form, the CDR3 reads TGTGCCAGCAGAGACAATGGTGGTTCACCCCTCCACTTT.